A single T cell receptor beta chain is shown here with its context. As yet, its antigen is unknown. The sample comes from a study of T cell responses to AZD1222 COVID-19 vaccine. V lost 0 bases and J lost 1, with 21 bases in between. Germline V gives CDR1 LGHDT, CDR2 YNNKEL (reference sequence). This CDR3 spans 20 amino acids. Study conclusions and caveats: Across the whole spike, CD4 TCRs peaked at regions 160-218 and 743-854. Only a handful of AZD1222 recipients, more than 5 in all, had baseline seropositivity. Two AZD1222 administrations were followed by greater Spike-specific TCR breadth and depth.

Method: immunoSEQ multiplex PCR; TCRdb's copy keeps in-frame clones and lacks some. The sample has about 100,000 clones, approximately 91% seen once; the top ten hold around 1.7%. This chain connects TRBV3-1 (or the pseudogene TRBV3-2) to TRBJ1-4; unclear D gene. This TCR was recovered from an adult in good health. The sample consisted of peripheral blood, taken on day 0 of AZD1222 vaccination. CDR3 nucleotide sequence: TGTGCCAGCAGCCAAGAGCATGGGAGGAAGGGTGGTATAACTAATGAAAAACTGTTTTTT. Amino acid sequence: CASSQEHGRKGGITNEKLFF.